The 17 T cell receptor beta chains given below trace back to one sample, sequenced in a study of blood T cell repertoires in COVID-19. The protocol was immunoSEQ multiplex PCR, while the TCRdb copy is restricted to in-frame clones and leaves out a portion. The sample consists of around 150,000 clones, 65% to 85% of them appearing once. The sample taken for sequencing was PBMCs or T cells enriched from blood (not recorded which). These receptors originate from a woman aged 60-75 years who had recovered from COVID-19.

The rearrangement uses TRBV12-3 or TRBV12-4 and TRBJ1-2; D is ambiguous. The CDR3 totals 13 residues. Trimming took 6 bases from V and 4 from J, leaving 12 bases between them. The DNA of the CDR3 is TGTGCCAGCAGCAGAACAGCCCCCTATGGCTACACCTTC. Its translation is CASSRTAPYGYTF.

This chain links TRBV2 with TRBJ2-2; D not certain. V lost 5 bases and J lost 3, with 4 bases in between. The CDR3 is 12 residues long. The V gene's germline CDR1 is SNHLY and CDR2 FYNNEI. As DNA, the CDR3 is TGTGCCAGCAGTCTCTACACCGGGGAGCTGTTTTTT. This translates into CASSLYTGELFF.

The chain combines TRBV4-2 with TRBJ2-5; D is uncertain. From germline, CDR1 is LGHNA and CDR2 YNFKEQ. The CDR3 has 13 residues. V lost 0 bases, J lost 5 bases, and 7 bases lay in between. In nucleotides, the CDR3 is TGTGCCAGCAGCCAAGAGACTCATGAGACCCAGTACTTC. It specifies CASSQETHETQYF.

The CDR3 sequence is CASSESGRVETQYF. For the CDR3, the DNA is TGCGCCAGCAGTGAGTCCGGCAGGGTGGAGACCCAGTACTTC. V usage is TRBV10-1 and J usage is TRBJ2-5; D possibly corresponds to TRBD1 (5 bases). V lost 0 bases and J lost 5, with 10 bases in between. Germline CDR1 is WNHNN and CDR2 is SYGVQD (reference sequence). The CDR3 extends over 14 amino acids.

The chain combines TRBV6-6 with TRBJ1-4; 7 nucleotides agree with TRBD1. Germline CDR1 is MNHNY and CDR2 is SVGAGI (reference sequence). The CDR3 runs 18 residues. V was clipped by 5 bases and J by 0 bases; unmatched bases: 12. CDR3: CASSPRDRISATNEKLFF. The CDR3 DNA is TGTGCCAGCAGTCCCCGGGACAGAATATCTGCAACTAATGAAAAACTGTTTTTT.

CDR3 in amino acids: CASSPLLRVNTEAFF. The CDR3 coding sequence is TGTGCCAGTAGTCCCCTCCTCCGGGTTAACACTGAAGCTTTCTTT. The rearrangement links TRBV19 to TRBJ1-1; D is ambiguous. The CDR3 contains 15 residues. V was pared by 5 bases and J by 2 bases, with 15 bases between. Germline CDR1 is LNHDA and CDR2 is SQIVND (reference sequence).

This chain connects TRBV28 to TRBJ2-1, with 13 bases lining up with TRBD2. There are 13 residues in the CDR3. Germline trimming cut 6 bases from V and 9 bases from J; bases unmatched to any gene: 2. Germline-derived CDR1 and CDR2 are MDHEN and SYDVKM. Here the CDR3 reads CASRLAGGGEQFF. The CDR3 DNA follows: TGTGCCAGCAGACTAGCGGGAGGGGGTGAGCAGTTCTTC.

The CDR3 region has the DNA TGTGCCAGCAGCCAAGACAGGGATCCTAACTATGGCTACACCTTC. It encodes CASSQDRDPNYGYTF. J is TRBJ1-2 and V is TRBV4-2; D is possibly TRBD1 (5 bases). The CDR3 loop spans 15 amino acids. V was pared by 0 bases and J by 0 bases, with 8 bases between. Germline V gives CDR1 LGHNA, CDR2 YNFKEQ.

The J gene is TRBJ1-1, the V gene TRBV2, with D unresolved. Germline V lookup: CDR1 SNHLY, CDR2 FYNNEI. V shed 4 bases and J shed 2 bases, with 14 bases lying between them. This CDR3 contains 15 residues. The CDR3: CASSGEGIINTEAFF. The CDR3 region has the DNA TGTGCCAGCAGTGGGGAGGGTATCATCAACACTGAAGCTTTCTTT.

The chain has TRBV6-5 and TRBJ1-2; a possible D gene is TRBD1 (5 bases). CDR3 length: 14 residues. Trimming stripped 3 bases from V and 1 base from J, with 9 bases between. Germline V CDR1 and CDR2: MNHEY, SVGAGI. Here the CDR3 reads CASSYRGDNYGYTF. For the CDR3, the DNA is TGTGCCAGCAGTTATCGGGGGGATAACTATGGCTACACCTTC.

The chain carries TRBV3-1 (or the pseudogene TRBV3-2) and TRBJ1-3, with D unclear. V lost 2 bases to trimming and J lost 4 bases, with 6 bases between them. Germline CDR1 and CDR2: LGHDT and YNNKEL (reference sequence). The CDR3 has 13 residues. Here the CDR3 reads CASSQQAGNTIYF. CDR3 sequence (DNA): TGTGCCAGCAGCCAACAGGCAGGAAACACCATATATTTT.

In its sample, this clone was seen a few times. The CDR3 spells CASSLGGLQNTEAFF. CDR3 in DNA: TGCGCCAGCAGCTTGGGCGGACTACAGAACACTGAAGCTTTCTTT. The chain carries TRBV5-1 and TRBJ1-1; no firm D call. V lost 0 bases, J lost 1 base, and 10 bases lay in between. The CDR3 loop spans 15 amino acids. Looked up from germline, CDR1 is SGHRS and CDR2 is YFSETQ.

J is TRBJ2-7 and V is TRBV27; D remains ambiguous. CDR1 and CDR2 (germline): MNHEY, SMNVEV (reference sequence). The V end lost 10 bases, the J end lost 0 bases, and 13 bases lay between the germline ends. The CDR3 runs to 13 residues. In DNA, the CDR3 is TGTGCCACCCGGGTCCCAAACTCCTACGAGCAGTACTTC. Amino acids: CATRVPNSYEQYF.

The rearrangement joins TRBV7-9 to TRBJ2-7; the match to TRBD1 covers 7 bases. Germline V CDR1 and CDR2: SEHNR, FQNEAQ (reference sequence). With V trimmed by 6 bases and J by 4 bases, 12 bases remained unmatched. CDR3 length equals 15 residues. DNA of the CDR3: TGTGCCAGCAGTTATCACAGGGGTTCGGGGTACGAGCAGTACTTC. It codes for CASSYHRGSGYEQYF. Filled out from reference TRBV7-9 and TRBJ2-7, the complete variable domain reads DTGVSQNPRHKITKRGQNVTFRCDPISEHNRLYWYRQTLGQGPEFLTYFQNEAQLEKSRLLSDRFSAERPKGSFSTLEIQRTEQGDSAMYLCASSYHRGSGYEQYFGPGTRLTVT.

This chain uses TRBV20-1 with TRBJ2-7; 16 bases fit TRBD2. Trimming at V came to 6 bases and at J to 10 bases, leaving 12 bases not matched to a gene. The CDR3 consists of 15 residues. The germline V gene encodes CDR1 DFQATT and CDR2 SNEGSKA (reference sequence). CDR3 sequence: CSASGGTSGRAEQYF. DNA for the CDR3: TGCAGTGCCAGTGGCGGGACTAGCGGGAGGGCAGAACAGTACTTC.

Notes on this clone: One end of the junction is discordant with germline, which a read error may explain. This CDR3 is also generated by other DNA sequences in the sample. The chain recombines TRBV19 with TRBJ2-5, with TRBD1 matching 9 bases. The CDR3 is 14 amino acids. CDR1 is LNHDA and CDR2 is SQIVND in the germline V gene (reference sequence). CDR3 sequence (DNA): TGTGCCAGCAGTAGTACAGGGGGCGCGGAGACCCAGTACTTC. It encodes CASSSTGGAETQYF.

A few counts support this clone. The chain is built from TRBV14 and TRBJ2-5; TRBD2 aligns across 10 bases. J lost 5 bases, V lost 5 bases, and 8 bases had no gene match. Germline V gene lookup returns CDR1 SGHDN and CDR2 FVKESK. The CDR3 covers 15 residues. DNA of the CDR3: TGTGCCAGCAGCATTCGGACTAGCGGCTACGAGACCCAGTACTTC. Translating gives CASSIRTSGYETQYF. Combining the CDR3 with reference TRBV14 and TRBJ2-5 gives the whole variable domain EAGVTQFPSHSVIEKGQTVTLRCDPISGHDNLYWYRRVMGKEIKFLLHFVKESKQDESGMPNNRFLAERTGGTYSTLKVQPAELEDSGVYFCASSIRTSGYETQYFGPGTRLLVL.